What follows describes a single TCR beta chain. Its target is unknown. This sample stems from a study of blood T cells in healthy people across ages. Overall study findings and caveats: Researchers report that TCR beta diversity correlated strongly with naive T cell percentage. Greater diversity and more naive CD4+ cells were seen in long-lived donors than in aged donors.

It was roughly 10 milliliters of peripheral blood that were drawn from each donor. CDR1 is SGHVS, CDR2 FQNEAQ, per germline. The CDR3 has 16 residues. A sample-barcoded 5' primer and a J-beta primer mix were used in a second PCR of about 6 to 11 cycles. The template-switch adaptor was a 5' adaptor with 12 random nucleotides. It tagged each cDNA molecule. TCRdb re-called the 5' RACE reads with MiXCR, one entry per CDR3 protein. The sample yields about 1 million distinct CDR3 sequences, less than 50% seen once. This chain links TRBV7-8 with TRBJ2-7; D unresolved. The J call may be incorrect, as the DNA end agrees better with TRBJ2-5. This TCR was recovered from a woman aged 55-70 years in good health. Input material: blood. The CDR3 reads CASRPPPALPWGTQYF. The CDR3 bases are TGTGCCAGCAGACCTCCCCCTGCCCTACCCTGGGGGACCCAGTACTTC.